This entry is about one TCR beta chain. Its specificity is unknown. A junction boundary mismatches the germline segment, possibly from a read error. These data are taken from a study of T cells after yellow fever vaccination. Study context: SMART-Seq v4 Ultra Low Input prepared the low-cell-number fractions. Findings of the study overall: Reappearance after the booster was observed for most primary-vaccination clones (roughly 97% CD4, about 91% CD8).

Germline V gives CDR1 LGHDT, CDR2 YNNKEL (reference sequence). The CDR3 spans 15 residues. A single record per CDR3 protein comes from TCRdb applying MiXCR to the 5' RACE reads. This table has about 360,000 distinct CDR3 sequences, over 5% appearing once. The chain recombines TRBV3-1 with TRBJ2-5; tentative D call: TRBD1 (8 bases). The TCR sequence derives from a man between 25 and 39 years old who received the YFV17D yellow fever vaccine. Sequencing was performed on PBMCs, taken 5 days after the yellow fever booster vaccination. The CDR3 sequence: CASCQMTGEGETQYF. DNA for the CDR3: TGTGCCAGCTGCCAAATGACAGGGGAGGGAGAGACCCAGTACTTC.